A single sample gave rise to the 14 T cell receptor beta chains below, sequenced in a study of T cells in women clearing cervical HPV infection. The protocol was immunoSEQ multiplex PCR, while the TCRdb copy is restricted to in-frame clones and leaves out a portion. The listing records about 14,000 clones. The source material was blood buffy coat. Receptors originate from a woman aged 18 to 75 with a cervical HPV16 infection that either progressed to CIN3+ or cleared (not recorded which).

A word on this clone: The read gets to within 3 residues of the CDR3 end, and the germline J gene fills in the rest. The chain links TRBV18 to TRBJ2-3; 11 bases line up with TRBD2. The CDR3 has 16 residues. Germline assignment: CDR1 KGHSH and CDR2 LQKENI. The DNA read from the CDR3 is TGTGCCAGCTCCCCCACCGAAACTAGCGGGGGCCTCACG. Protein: CASSPTETSGGLT. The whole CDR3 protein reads CASSPTETSGGLTQYF.

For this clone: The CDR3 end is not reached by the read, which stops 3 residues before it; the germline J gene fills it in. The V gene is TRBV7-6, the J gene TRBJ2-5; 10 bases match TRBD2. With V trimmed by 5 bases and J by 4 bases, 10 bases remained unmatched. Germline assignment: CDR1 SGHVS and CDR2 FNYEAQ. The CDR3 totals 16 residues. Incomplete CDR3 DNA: TGTGCCAGCAGCCCACCTAGCGGGAGCCCCGGAGAGACC. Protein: CASSPPSGSPGET. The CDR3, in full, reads CASSPPSGSPGETQYF.

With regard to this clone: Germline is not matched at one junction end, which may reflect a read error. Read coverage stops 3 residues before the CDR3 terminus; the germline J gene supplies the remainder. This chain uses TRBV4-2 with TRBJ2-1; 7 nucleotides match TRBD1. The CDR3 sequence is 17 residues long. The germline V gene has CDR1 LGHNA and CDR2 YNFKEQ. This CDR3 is CASSQGIPGQAYNEQFF. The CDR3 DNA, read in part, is TGCGCCAGCAGCCAAGGAATTCCCGGACAGGCCTACAATGAG.

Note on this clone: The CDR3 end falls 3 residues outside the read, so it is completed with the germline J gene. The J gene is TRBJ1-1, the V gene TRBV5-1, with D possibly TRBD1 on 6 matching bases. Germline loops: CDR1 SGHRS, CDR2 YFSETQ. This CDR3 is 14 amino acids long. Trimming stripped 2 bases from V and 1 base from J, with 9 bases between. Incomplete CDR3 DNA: TGCGCCAGCAGCTTCTCAGGGGCGAACACTGAA. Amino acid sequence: CASSFSGANTE. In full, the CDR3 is CASSFSGANTEAFF.

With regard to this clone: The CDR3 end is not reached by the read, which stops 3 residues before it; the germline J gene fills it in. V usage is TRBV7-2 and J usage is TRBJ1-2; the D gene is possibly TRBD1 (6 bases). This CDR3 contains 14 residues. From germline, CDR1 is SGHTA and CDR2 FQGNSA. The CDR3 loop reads CASSFQDSYYDYTF. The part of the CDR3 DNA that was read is TGTGCCAGCAGCTTCCAGGACAGTTATTACGAC.

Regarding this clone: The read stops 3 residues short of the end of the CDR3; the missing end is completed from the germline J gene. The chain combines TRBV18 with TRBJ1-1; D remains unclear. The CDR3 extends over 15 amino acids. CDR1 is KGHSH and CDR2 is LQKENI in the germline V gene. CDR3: CASSKVWTNGDTAFF. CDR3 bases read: TGTGCCAGCTCAAAAGTTTGGACTAACGGGGATACG.

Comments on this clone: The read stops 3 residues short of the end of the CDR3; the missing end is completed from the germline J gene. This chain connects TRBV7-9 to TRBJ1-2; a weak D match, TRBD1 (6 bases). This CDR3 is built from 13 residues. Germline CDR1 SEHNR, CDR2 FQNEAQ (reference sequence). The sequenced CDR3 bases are TGTGCCAGCAGCTTAGGATCCCAGGGGGGC. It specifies CASSLGSQGG. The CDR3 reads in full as CASSLGSQGGYTF.

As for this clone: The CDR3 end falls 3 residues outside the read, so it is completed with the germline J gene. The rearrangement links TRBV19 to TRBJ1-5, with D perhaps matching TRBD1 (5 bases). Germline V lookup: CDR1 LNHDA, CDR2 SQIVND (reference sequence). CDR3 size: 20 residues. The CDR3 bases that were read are TGTGCCAGTAGTATTGCCGCTCCGGGACTAGCGGGAGGAGGAGCAGATCCC. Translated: CASSIAAPGLAGGGADP. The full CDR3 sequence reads CASSIAAPGLAGGGADPQHF.

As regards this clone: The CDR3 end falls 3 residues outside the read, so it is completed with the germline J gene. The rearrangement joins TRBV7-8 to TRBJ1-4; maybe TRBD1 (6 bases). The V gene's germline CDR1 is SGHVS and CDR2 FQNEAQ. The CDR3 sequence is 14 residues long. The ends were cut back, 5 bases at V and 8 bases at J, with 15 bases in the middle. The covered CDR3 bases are TGTGCCAGCAGCCCAGGGGCGGTTGGAGAAAAA. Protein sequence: CASSPGAVGEK. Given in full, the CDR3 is CASSPGAVGEKLFF.

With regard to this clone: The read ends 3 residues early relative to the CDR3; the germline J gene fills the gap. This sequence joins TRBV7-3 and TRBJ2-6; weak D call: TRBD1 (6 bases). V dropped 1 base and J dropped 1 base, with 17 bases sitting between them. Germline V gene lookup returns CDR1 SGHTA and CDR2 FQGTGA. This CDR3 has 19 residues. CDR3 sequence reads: CASSLNRAGVKSGANVLTF. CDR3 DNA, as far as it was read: TGTGCCAGCAGCTTAAACAGGGCAGGGGTGAAATCTGGGGCCAACGTC.

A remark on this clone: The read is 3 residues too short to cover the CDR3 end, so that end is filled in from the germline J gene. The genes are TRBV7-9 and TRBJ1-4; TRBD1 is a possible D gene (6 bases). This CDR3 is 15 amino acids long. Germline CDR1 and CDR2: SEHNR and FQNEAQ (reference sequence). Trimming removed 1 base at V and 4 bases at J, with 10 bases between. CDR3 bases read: TGTGCCAGCAGCTTAGTTGGCAGGGGTAATGAAAAA. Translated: CASSLVGRGNEK. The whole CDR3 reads CASSLVGRGNEKLFF. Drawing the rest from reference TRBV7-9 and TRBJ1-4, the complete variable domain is DTGVSQNPRHKITKRGQNVTFRCDPISEHNRLYWYRQTLGQGPEFLTYFQNEAQLEKSRLLSDRFSAERPKGSFSTLEIQRTEQGDSAMYLCASSLVGRGNEKLFFGSGTQLSVL.

CDR3 loop: CATARYRDSTNTGELFF. The CDR3 bases that were read are TGCGCCACCGCCCGTTACCGGGACTCCACGAACACCGGGGAG. This sequence joins TRBV4-1 and TRBJ2-2; the D gene is possibly TRBD2 (6 bases). The CDR3 goes on 3 residues after the read ends, and that part is filled in from the germline J gene. The length of the CDR3 is 17 residues. The germline gives CDR1 MGHRA, CDR2 YSYEKL. V was shortened by 10 bases and J by 0 bases, with 21 bases between the two germline ends.

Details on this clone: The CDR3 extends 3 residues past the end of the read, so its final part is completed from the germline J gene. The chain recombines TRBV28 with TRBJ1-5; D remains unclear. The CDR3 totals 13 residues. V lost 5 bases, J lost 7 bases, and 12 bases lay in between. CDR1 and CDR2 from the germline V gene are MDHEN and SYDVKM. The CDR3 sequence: CASSPFSGQPQHF. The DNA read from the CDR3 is TGTGCCAGCAGTCCTTTCAGTGGCCAGCCC. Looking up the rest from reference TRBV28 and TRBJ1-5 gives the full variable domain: DVKVTQSSRYLVKRTGEKVFLECVQDMDHENMFWYRQDPGLGLRLIYFSYDVKMKEKGDIPEGYSVSREKKERFSLILESASTNQTSMYLCASSPFSGQPQHFGDGTRLSIL.

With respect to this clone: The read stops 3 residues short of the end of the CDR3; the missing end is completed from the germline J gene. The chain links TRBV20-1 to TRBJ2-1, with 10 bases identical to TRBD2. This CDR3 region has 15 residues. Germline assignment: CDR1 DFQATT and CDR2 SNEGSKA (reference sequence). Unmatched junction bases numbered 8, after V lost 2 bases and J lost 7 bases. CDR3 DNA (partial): TGCAGTGCTAGACCCAGCGGGGGGGCCAGGAATGAG. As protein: CSARPSGGARNE. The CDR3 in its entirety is CSARPSGGARNEQFF.